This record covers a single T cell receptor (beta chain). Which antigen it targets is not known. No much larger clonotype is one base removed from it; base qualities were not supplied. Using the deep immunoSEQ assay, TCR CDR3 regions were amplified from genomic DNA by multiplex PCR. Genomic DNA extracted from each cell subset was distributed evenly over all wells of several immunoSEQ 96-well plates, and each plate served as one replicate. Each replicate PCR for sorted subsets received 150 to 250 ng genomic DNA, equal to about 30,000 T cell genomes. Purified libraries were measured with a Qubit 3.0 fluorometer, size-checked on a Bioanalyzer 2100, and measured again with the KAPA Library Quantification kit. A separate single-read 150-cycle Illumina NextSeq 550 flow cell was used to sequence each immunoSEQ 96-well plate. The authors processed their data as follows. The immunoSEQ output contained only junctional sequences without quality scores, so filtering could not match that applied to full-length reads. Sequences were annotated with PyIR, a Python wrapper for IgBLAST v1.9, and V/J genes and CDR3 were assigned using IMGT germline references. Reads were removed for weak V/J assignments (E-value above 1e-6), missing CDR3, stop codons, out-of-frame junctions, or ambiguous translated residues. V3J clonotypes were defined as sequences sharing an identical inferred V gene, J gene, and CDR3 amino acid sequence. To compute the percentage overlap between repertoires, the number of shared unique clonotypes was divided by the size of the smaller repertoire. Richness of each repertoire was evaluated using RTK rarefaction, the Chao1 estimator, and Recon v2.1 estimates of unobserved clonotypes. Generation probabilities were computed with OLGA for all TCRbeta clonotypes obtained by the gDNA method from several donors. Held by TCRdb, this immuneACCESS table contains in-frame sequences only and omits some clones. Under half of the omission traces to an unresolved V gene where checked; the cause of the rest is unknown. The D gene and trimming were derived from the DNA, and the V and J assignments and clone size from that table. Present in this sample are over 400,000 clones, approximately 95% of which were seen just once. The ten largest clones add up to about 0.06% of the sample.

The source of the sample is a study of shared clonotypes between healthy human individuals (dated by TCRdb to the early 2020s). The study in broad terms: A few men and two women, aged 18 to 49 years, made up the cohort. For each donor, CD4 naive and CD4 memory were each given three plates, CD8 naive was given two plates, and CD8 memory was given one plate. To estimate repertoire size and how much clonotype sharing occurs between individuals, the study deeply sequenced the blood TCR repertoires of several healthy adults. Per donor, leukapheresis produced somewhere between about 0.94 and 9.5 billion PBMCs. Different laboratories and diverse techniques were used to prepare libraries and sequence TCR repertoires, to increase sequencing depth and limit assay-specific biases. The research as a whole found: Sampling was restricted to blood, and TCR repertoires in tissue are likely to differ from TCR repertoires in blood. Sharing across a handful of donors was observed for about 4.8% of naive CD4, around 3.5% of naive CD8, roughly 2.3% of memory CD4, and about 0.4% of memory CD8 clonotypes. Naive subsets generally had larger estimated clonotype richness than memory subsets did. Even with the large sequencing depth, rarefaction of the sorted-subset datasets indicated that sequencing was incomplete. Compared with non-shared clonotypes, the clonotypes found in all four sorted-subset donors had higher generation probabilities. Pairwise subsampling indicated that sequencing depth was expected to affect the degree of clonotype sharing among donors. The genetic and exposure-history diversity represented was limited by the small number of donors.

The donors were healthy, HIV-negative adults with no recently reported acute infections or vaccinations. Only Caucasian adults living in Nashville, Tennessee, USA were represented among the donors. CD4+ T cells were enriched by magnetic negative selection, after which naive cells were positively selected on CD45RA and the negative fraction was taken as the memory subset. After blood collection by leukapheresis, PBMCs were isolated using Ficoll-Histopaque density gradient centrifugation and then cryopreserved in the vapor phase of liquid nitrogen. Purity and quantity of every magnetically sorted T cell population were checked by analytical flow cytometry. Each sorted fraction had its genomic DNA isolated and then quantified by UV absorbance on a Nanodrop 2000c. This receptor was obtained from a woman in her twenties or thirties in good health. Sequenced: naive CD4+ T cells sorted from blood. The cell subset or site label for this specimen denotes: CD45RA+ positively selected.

In nucleotides, the sequence is TGTGCCAGCAGTTTAGCGGGAGTGGCCTACAATGAGCAGTTCTTC. The resulting protein is CASSLAGVAYNEQFF. The chain is assembled from TRBV28 and TRBJ2-1; 7 middle bases align to TRBD2. The CDR3 has 15 amino acids, counting the end cysteine and phenylalanine. Left in the record is the CDR3 DNA by itself, 45 bases read in frame from the first base. In the germline V gene, CDR1 corresponds to MDHEN and CDR2 to SYDVKM. V and J are trimmed by 2 bases and 2 bases, and the gene matches miss 3 bases of the junction. Full variable domain (CDR3 extended with the reference TRBV28 and TRBJ2-1 proteins): DVKVTQSSRYLVKRTGEKVFLECVQDMDHENMFWYRQDPGLGLRLIYFSYDVKMKEKGDIPEGYSVSREKKERFSLILESASTNQTSMYLCASSLAGVAYNEQFFGPGTRLTVL.